A selection of T cell receptor beta chains follows, all from one sample in a study of cytomegalovirus exposure and HLA in healthy donors. Libraries were prepared by immunoSEQ multiplex PCR; TCRdb keeps only in-frame clonotypes and omits some of them. The sample contains around 150,000 clones, approximately 71% of which appear only once. Sequencing was carried out using PBMCs. All receptors come from a woman younger than 35 in good health and CMV-seropositive. CDR3s include the opening cysteine and the closing phenylalanine or tryptophan. A D gene is named only where the DNA matches it firmly. Size is stated for part of the rows, as once, few or many counts, or as a class when the clone is expanded.

TRBV7-2,.,.,TRBJ2-3,TGTGCCAGCAGCTTATCCTCGGGGGAAATCGGCACAGATACGCAGTATTTT,CASSLSSGEIGTDTQYF
TRBV6-5,.,TRBD1,TRBJ1-1,TGTGCCAGCAGTTATTTAACAGGGGCCTACACTGAAGCTTTCTTT,CASSYLTGAYTEAFF
TRBV6-5,.,TRBD1,TRBJ2-7,TGTGCCAGCAGTTACAAGTGGACAGGGCCCTACGAGCAGTACTTC,CASSYKWTGPYEQYF
TRBV6-5,.,TRBD1,TRBJ1-2,TGTGCCAGCAGCCAAGGACAGGGGCCATATTATGGCTACACCTTC,CASSQGQGPYYGYTF
TRBV5-1,few,TRBD2,TRBJ2-7,TGCGCCAGCAGCGGTATTGGACTAGCGGGAGGTCGGGAGCAGTACTTC,CASSGIGLAGGREQYF
TRBV28,few,.,TRBJ1-2,TGTGCCACCTGGGGGGTCCATAACTATGGCTACACCTTC,CATWGVHNYGYTF
TRBV7-3,.,TRBD1,TRBJ2-3,TGTGCCAGCAGCTTAGACAGGGGAGCAGATACGCAGTATTTT,CASSLDRGADTQYF
TRBV27,once,TRBD1,TRBJ1-1,TGTGCCAGCACCTGGGGCGGGACAGGGGGACCGAACACTGAAGCTTTCTTT,CASTWGGTGGPNTEAFF
TRBV15,few,TRBD1,TRBJ2-7,TGTGCCACCAGCAGGGACAGGTCCTACGAGCAGTACTTC,CATSRDRSYEQYF
TRBV30,.,.,TRBJ1-5,TGTGCCTGGAGCAGGGTTTATAGCAATCAGCCCCAGCATTTT,CAWSRVYSNQPQHF
TRBV30,.,.,TRBJ2-3,TGTGCCTGGAGTGTCGGGGGCACAGATACGCAGTATTTT,CAWSVGGTDTQYF
TRBV11-2,.,TRBD1,TRBJ2-7,TGTGCCAGCAGCGGACCCCGGGACAGGGGGACTGTCTACGAGCAGTACTTC,CASSGPRDRGTVYEQYF
TRBV10-3,once,TRBD1,TRBJ1-6,TGTGCCATCAGGAAGGGGGCAGGGGGTTCACCCCTCCACTTT,CAIRKGAGGSPLHF
TRBV30,once,.,TRBJ2-5,TGTGCCTTTAGTAATTGGGAGACCCAGTACTTC,CAFSNWETQYF
TRBV6-4,few,TRBD2,TRBJ2-2,TGTGCCAGCAGAAGACTAGCGGTAAACACCGGGGAGCTGTTTTTT,CASRRLAVNTGELFF
TRBV2,.,.,TRBJ1-6,TGTGCCAGCAGTGAAGCGGGGGCGAAGAATTCACCCCTCCACTTT,CASSEAGAKNSPLHF
TRBV6-6,.,.,TRBJ1-5,TGTGCCAGCAGTTACGGCACAGGGAATCAGCCCCAGCATTTT,CASSYGTGNQPQHF
TRBV5-4,.,TRBD2,TRBJ2-7,TGTGCCAGCAGCTTTCGAGCGGGGGGTATCGAGCAGTACTTC,CASSFRAGGIEQYF
TRBV13,few,TRBD2,TRBJ2-3,TGTGCCAGCAGTGGGCGGGGGGTCACAGATACGCAGTATTTT,CASSGRGVTDTQYF
TRBV18,.,.,TRBJ2-7,TGTGCCAGCTCACCGGCAGTTGCCAGTCTTGGAGGAGAGCAGTACTTC,CASSPAVASLGGEQYF
TRBV7-2,.,TRBD2,TRBJ2-5,TGTGCCAGCAGCCTATCGACTAGCGGGGGGCCTGGGGTAGAGACCCAGTACTTC,CASSLSTSGGPGVETQYF
TRBV6-8,.,TRBD2,TRBJ2-7,TGTGCCAGGCCGAGCGGGACTAGGAACTACGAGCAGTACTTC,CARPSGTRNYEQYF
TRBV9,.,.,TRBJ2-1,TGTGCCAGCAGCGTTCGAGGCCAGGGGACACTATACAATGAGCAGTTCTTC,CASSVRGQGTLYNEQFF
TRBV4-2,.,.,TRBJ2-4,TGTGCCAGCAGCCAAGATCCAGAGGCAGGGCGAGAGGACATTCAGTACTTC,CASSQDPEAGREDIQYF
TRBV13,.,.,TRBJ1-2,TGTGCCAGCAGGGGGGCAGGTCCCTATGGCTACACCTTC,CASRGAGPYGYTF
TRBV18,.,TRBD2,TRBJ2-1,TGTGCCAGCTCATCTAGCGGGGATAGCTCCTACAATGAGCAGTTCTTC,CASSSSGDSSYNEQFF
TRBV12-5,.,.,TRBJ1-1,TGTGCTAGTGCGGGGGGGTCGAACACTGAAGCTTTCTTT,CASAGGSNTEAFF
TRBV4-1,few,TRBD2,TRBJ2-3,TGCGCCAGCAGCCTCCGGGGGGTGGGCTCGGACACAGATACGCAGTATTTT,CASSLRGVGSDTDTQYF
TRBV6-1,few,.,TRBJ2-7,TGTGCCAGCAGTGAAATCCGCGAGCAGTACTTC,CASSEIREQYF
TRBV15,.,.,TRBJ1-1,TGTGCCACTGGAGACAGAAGGGACACTGAAGCTTTCTTT,CATGDRRDTEAFF
TRBV29-1,few,.,TRBJ2-1,TGCAGCGTTGACGCACTAGTCTCCTACAATGAGCAGTTCTTC,CSVDALVSYNEQFF
TRBV27,few,TRBD1,TRBJ1-2,TGTGCCAGCAGGCAGACAGGGGGCGGCTATGGCTACACCTTC,CASRQTGGGYGYTF
TRBV7-6,once,TRBD1,TRBJ1-1,TGTGCCAGCAGCCCCCGGGACAGGGATCACACTGAAGCTTTCTTT,CASSPRDRDHTEAFF
TRBV5-8,.,TRBD1,TRBJ1-4,TGTGCCAGCAGCTTGGGAGAAGGGACAGATACTAATGAAAAACTGTTTTTT,CASSLGEGTDTNEKLFF
TRBV19,.,TRBD2,TRBJ2-1,TGTGCCAGTAGCGTGGCGGGAGGGCCCTACAATGAGCAGTTCTTC,CASSVAGGPYNEQFF
TRBV4-1,.,.,TRBJ2-7,TGCGCCAGCAGCAGAGAGGCATACGAGCAGTACTTC,CASSREAYEQYF
TRBV6-1,.,TRBD1,TRBJ2-5,TGTGCCAGCAGGGACAGGGGGCGCGGAGAGACCCAGTACTTC,CASRDRGRGETQYF
TRBV5-6,.,.,TRBJ2-2,TGTGCCAGCAGCTTGTTAAGGGGTTGGGAGCTGTTTTTT,CASSLLRGWELFF
TRBV27,.,.,TRBJ1-4,TGTGCCAGTCGTTCTCTCGGGGAAAAACTGTTTTTT,CASRSLGEKLFF
TRBV5-1,.,.,TRBJ1-1,TGCGCCAGCAGCCCAGGGACTCCGAGCACTGAAGCTTTCTTT,CASSPGTPSTEAFF
TRBV2,.,TRBD1,TRBJ2-2,TGTGCCAGCGGACAGGGCGATGACACCGGGGAGCTGTTTTTT,CASGQGDDTGELFF